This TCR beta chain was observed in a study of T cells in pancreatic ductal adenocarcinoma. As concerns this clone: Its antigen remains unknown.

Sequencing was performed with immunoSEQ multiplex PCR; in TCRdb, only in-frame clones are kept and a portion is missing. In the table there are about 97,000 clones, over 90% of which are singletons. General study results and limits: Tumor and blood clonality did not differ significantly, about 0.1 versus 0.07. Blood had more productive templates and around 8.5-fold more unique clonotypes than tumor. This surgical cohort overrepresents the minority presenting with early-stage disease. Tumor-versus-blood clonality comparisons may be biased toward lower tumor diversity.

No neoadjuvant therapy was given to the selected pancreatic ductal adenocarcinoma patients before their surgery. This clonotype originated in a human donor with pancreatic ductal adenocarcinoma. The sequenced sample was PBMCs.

CDR3 in amino acids: CASSSGQASISGTEAFF. The CDR3 DNA follows: TGCGCCAGCAGCTCGGGACAGGCCAGCATATCGGGGACTGAAGCTTTCTTT. The chain employs TRBV5-1 and TRBJ1-1, with TRBD1 matching 8 bases. This CDR3 is 17 amino acids long. Germline CDR1 SGHRS, CDR2 YFSETQ. Trimming removed 3 bases from V and 5 bases from J; junction bases left unmatched: 15.